Listed below are T cell receptor beta chains from one sample, sequenced in a study of OX40 agonist ivuxolimab in advanced cancers. Libraries were prepared by immunoSEQ multiplex PCR; TCRdb keeps only in-frame clonotypes and omits some of them. The sample includes tens of thousands of clones, 90% to 95% of them seen just once. The sample consisted of CD4+ or CD8+ T cells sorted from blood, taken in a trial of the OX40 agonist ivuxolimab. Source of these receptors: an adult with an advanced solid tumor such as melanoma, head and neck, liver or kidney cancer. Both conserved end residues are part of each CDR3. The D gene is left open where the match is weak. A row's size may be missing; if present it is once, few, many or a size class.

V: TRBV6-5; size: .; D: .; J: TRBJ1-1; CDR3: CASSYSMGWGYTEAFF; DNA: TGTGCCAGCAGTTACTCGATGGGGTGGGGCTACACTGAAGCTTTCTTT
V: TRBV27; size: .; D: TRBD2; J: TRBJ2-1; CDR3: CASSLAGGLYNEQFF; DNA: TGTGCCAGCAGTTTAGCGGGAGGCCTCTACAATGAGCAGTTCTTC
V: TRBV7-9; size: .; D: .; J: TRBJ2-5; CDR3: CASSLAGTRAYQETQYF; DNA: TGTGCCAGCAGCTTAGCCGGGACCCGAGCGTACCAAGAGACCCAGTACTTC
V: TRBV9; size: .; D: TRBD2; J: TRBJ2-3; CDR3: CASSVAAGASTDTQYF; DNA: TGTGCCAGCAGCGTAGCAGCGGGGGCAAGCACAGATACGCAGTATTTT
V: TRBV4-1; size: .; D: .; J: TRBJ2-7; CDR3: CASSQGYGLGEQYF; DNA: TGCGCCAGCAGCCAAGGCTACGGACTCGGGGAGCAGTACTTC
V: TRBV11-2; size: .; D: .; J: TRBJ1-2; CDR3: CASTGTRGSGYTF; DNA: TGTGCCAGCACCGGGACGAGGGGGAGCGGCTACACCTTC
V: TRBV5-1; size: .; D: TRBD1; J: TRBJ2-7; CDR3: CASAGQGPHEQYF; DNA: TGCGCCAGCGCGGGACAGGGGCCCCACGAGCAGTACTTC
V: TRBV13; size: .; D: TRBD1; J: TRBJ2-7; CDR3: CASSGTGPREQYF; DNA: TGTGCCAGCAGTGGGACAGGGCCCCGCGAGCAGTACTTC
V: TRBV5-1; size: .; D: .; J: TRBJ2-5; CDR3: CASGAGAQETQYF; DNA: TGCGCCAGCGGGGCGGGGGCGCAAGAGACCCAGTACTTC
V: TRBV5-1; size: .; D: TRBD1; J: TRBJ2-1; CDR3: CASSLAGTGPYNEQFF; DNA: TGCGCCAGCAGCTTGGCCGGGACAGGGCCCTACAATGAGCAGTTCTTC
V: TRBV27; size: .; D: .; J: TRBJ2-7; CDR3: CASSLSGQGGYEQYF; DNA: TGTGCCAGCAGTTTATCCGGTCAGGGGGGGTACGAGCAGTACTTC
V: TRBV7-9; size: .; D: .; J: TRBJ2-7; CDR3: CASSFPEEGPYEQYF; DNA: TGTGCCAGCAGCTTCCCCGAGGAGGGACCCTACGAGCAGTACTTC
V: TRBV6-1; size: .; D: TRBD1; J: TRBJ2-1; CDR3: CASSGFAWDRGHNEQFF; DNA: TGTGCCAGCAGTGGGTTCGCCTGGGACAGGGGGCACAATGAGCAGTTCTTC
V: TRBV4-1; size: .; D: .; J: TRBJ1-5; CDR3: CASSQVGGEGQPQHF; DNA: TGCGCCAGCAGCCAAGTAGGGGGAGAAGGGCAGCCCCAGCATTTT
V: TRBV30; size: .; D: TRBD1; J: TRBJ2-7; CDR3: CAWSTVHRDRGWYEQYF; DNA: TGTGCCTGGAGTACTGTCCACCGGGACAGGGGTTGGTACGAGCAGTACTTC
V: TRBV5-1; size: .; D: .; J: TRBJ2-1; CDR3: CASSQGNNEQFF; DNA: TGCGCCAGCAGCCAGGGGAACAATGAGCAGTTCTTC
V: TRBV4-1; size: .; D: .; J: TRBJ2-5; CDR3: CASSQDRGRETQYF; DNA: TGCGCCAGCAGCCAAGACAGGGGACGGGAGACCCAGTACTTC
V: TRBV9; size: few; D: .; J: TRBJ1-1; CDR3: CASSGPRGRTNTEAFF; DNA: TGTGCCAGCAGCGGCCCGCGGGGTCGGACGAACACTGAAGCTTTCTTT
V: TRBV11-2; size: .; D: .; J: TRBJ1-6; CDR3: CASSILGLLPLHF; DNA: TGTGCCAGCAGCATCCTGGGACTCCTTCCCCTCCACTTT
V: TRBV9; size: .; D: .; J: TRBJ1-4; CDR3: CASSVGGTKNEKLFF; DNA: TGTGCCAGCAGCGTAGGTGGGACCAAGAATGAAAAACTGTTTTTT
V: TRBV13; size: .; D: .; J: TRBJ2-3; CDR3: CASSLGGTDTQYF; DNA: TGTGCCAGCAGCTTAGGAGGGACAGATACGCAGTATTTT
V: TRBV11-2; size: .; D: .; J: TRBJ1-1; CDR3: CASSLAPLGAGMNTEAFF; DNA: TGTGCCAGCAGCTTAGCCCCGCTGGGGGCGGGGATGAACACTGAAGCTTTCTTT
V: TRBV4-1; size: .; D: TRBD2; J: TRBJ2-5; CDR3: CASRPLAGDQETQYF; DNA: TGCGCCAGCAGACCACTAGCGGGGGACCAAGAGACCCAGTACTTC
V: TRBV19; size: .; D: .; J: TRBJ1-1; CDR3: CASSIAGSVNTEAFF; DNA: TGTGCCAGTAGTATAGCAGGAAGTGTGAACACTGAAGCTTTCTTT
V: TRBV5-1; size: .; D: .; J: TRBJ2-5; CDR3: CASSPMEGRNQETQYF; DNA: TGCGCCAGCAGCCCAATGGAGGGACGGAACCAAGAGACCCAGTACTTC